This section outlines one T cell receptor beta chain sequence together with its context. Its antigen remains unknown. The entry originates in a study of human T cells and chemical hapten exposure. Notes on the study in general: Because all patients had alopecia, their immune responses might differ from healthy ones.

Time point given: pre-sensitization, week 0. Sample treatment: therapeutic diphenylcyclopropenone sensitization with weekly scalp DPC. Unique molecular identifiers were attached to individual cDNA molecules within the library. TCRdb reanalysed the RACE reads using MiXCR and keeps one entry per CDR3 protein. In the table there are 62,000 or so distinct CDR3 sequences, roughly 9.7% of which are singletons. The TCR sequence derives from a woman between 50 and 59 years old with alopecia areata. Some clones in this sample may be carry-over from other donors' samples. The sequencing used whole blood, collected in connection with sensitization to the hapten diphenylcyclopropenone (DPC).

The CDR3 region is CASSQDGGPSYNEQFF. CDR3 coding DNA: TGTGCCAGCAGCCAAGACGGGGGGCCCTCCTACAATGAGCAGTTCTTC. The gene calls are TRBV3-1 and TRBJ2-1; weak D call: TRBD2 (7 bases). Trimming cost V 0 bases and J 0 bases, with 9 bases left between them. Per germline, CDR1 LGHDT and CDR2 YNNKEL (reference sequence). This CDR3 is 16 amino acids long.